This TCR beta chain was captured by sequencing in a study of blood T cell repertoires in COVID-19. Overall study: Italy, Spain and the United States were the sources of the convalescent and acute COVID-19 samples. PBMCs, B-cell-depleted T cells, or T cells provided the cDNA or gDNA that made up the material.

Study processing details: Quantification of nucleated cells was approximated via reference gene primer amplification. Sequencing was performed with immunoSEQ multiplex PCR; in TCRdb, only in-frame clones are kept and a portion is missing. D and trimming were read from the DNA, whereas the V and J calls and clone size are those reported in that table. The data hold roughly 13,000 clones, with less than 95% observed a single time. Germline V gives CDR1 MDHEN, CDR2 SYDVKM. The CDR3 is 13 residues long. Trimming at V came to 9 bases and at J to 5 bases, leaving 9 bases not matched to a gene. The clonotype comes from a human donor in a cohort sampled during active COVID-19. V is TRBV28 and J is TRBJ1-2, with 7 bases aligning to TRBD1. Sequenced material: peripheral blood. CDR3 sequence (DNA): TGTGCCAGTCGCACCGGGACAGCATATGGCTACACCTTC. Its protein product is CASRTGTAYGYTF.